Below are 7 T cell receptor beta chains sequenced from a single sample in a study of T-cell reconstitution after alpha-beta-depleted transplantation in children (dated by TCRdb to between 2015 and 2016). Library preparation was by PCR. The sequencing machine was an Illumina HiSeq 2500. TCR libraries were prepared with molecular barcoding, using unique molecular identifiers to normalize TCRbeta repertoire quantification. TCRdb reran the public reads through fastp at Q25 and MiXCR, keeping productive beta chains. Here each entry gathers all rows of one CDR3 protein and keeps the most common genes and DNA. This sample has about 370,000 distinct CDR3 sequences in its table, and 20% of those were observed once. The ten largest clones add up to around 4% of the sample. Material: PBMCs from the stem cell graft donor, obtained from the stem cell graft. The source of these receptors is a human donor who donated a stem cell graft to a child with acute myeloid leukemia.

V is TRBV5-5 and J is TRBJ2-2; no definite D call. Germline CDR1 is SGHKS and CDR2 is YYEKEE (reference sequence). The CDR3 contains 17 residues. V lost 5 bases to trimming and J lost 0 bases, with 17 bases between them. The CDR3 coding sequence is TGTGCCAGCAGGCCCCTCGGTACAGAACCGAACACCGGGGAGCTGTTTTTT. It encodes CASRPLGTEPNTGELFF.

This clonotype turned up a few times. V usage is TRBV15 and J usage is TRBJ2-1; D ambiguous. CDR1 LNHNV and CDR2 YYDKDF come from the germline V gene (reference sequence). The length of the CDR3 is 15 residues. V gave up 0 bases and J gave up 0 bases, with 6 bases separating them. This chain's CDR3 is CATSRDRSSYNEQFF. DNA of the CDR3: TGTGCCACCAGCAGAGATAGGAGCTCCTACAATGAGCAGTTCTTC.

This clonotype has more than one count but fewer than ten. This rearrangement joins TRBV20-1 to TRBJ2-5; no clear D. The V gene's germline CDR1 is DFQATT and CDR2 SNEGSKA (reference sequence). The CDR3 consists of 18 residues. V was clipped by 2 bases and J by 0 bases, with 22 bases between them. CDR3 coding DNA: TGCAGTGCTAGATCCTCCCCGCTAGACAATTGGTACCAAGAGACCCAGTACTTC. This sequence encodes CSARSSPLDNWYQETQYF.

This clonotype came up many times. The chain is built from TRBV2 and TRBJ2-7; a possible D gene is TRBD1 (6 bases). The CDR3 totals 11 residues. Germline CDR1 SNHLY, CDR2 FYNNEI. The V end was cut by 6 bases, the J end by 6 bases, with 9 bases between. The CDR3 here is CASRTGSEQYF. As DNA, the CDR3 is TGTGCCAGCAGAACAGGGTCCGAGCAGTACTTC.

This clonotype showed up many times. The CDR3 is CSADRDRDVTDEQFF. The CDR3 DNA sequence: TGCAGCGCCGACCGGGACAGGGATGTCACCGATGAGCAGTTCTTC. The J gene is TRBJ2-1, the V gene TRBV29-1, with TRBD1 identical over 9 bases. V shed 7 bases and J 8 bases; nucleotides not matched to a gene: 15. The CDR3 has 15 amino acids. The germline gives CDR1 SQVTM, CDR2 ANQGSEA.

V is TRBV28 and J is TRBJ2-1; possibly TRBD2 for D (5 bases). The CDR3 runs to 14 residues. Germline V lookup: CDR1 MDHEN, CDR2 SYDVKM. Between the trimmed V and J ends, which lost 6 bases and 4 bases, there was a span of 13 bases. CDR3 sequence: CASRIVGVYNEQFF. The CDR3 region has the DNA TGTGCCAGCAGGATCGTCGGGGTTTACAATGAGCAGTTCTTC.

This clonotype was counted ten times or more. The chain couples TRBV5-1 to TRBJ2-3, with a weak D call TRBD1 (6 bases). Trimming cost V 4 bases and J 4 bases, with 19 bases left between them. CDR1 and CDR2 from the germline V gene are SGHRS and YFSETQ. The CDR3 contains 16 residues. CDR3 bases: TGCGCCAGCAGCAGAACCGGGACAAGACAGGCAGATACGCAGTATTTT. This codes for CASSRTGTRQADTQYF.